The clone carrying this T cell receptor beta chain was counted between two and nine times. The target antigen is unknown. The data are from a study of cytomegalovirus exposure and HLA in healthy donors. Profiled with immunoSEQ multiplex PCR; TCRdb holds only in-frame clones, not every one. The top ten hold about 0.99% of the sample, which has about 280,000 clones, around 87% seen once. From the roughly 110-subject validation cohort, which was separate from the approximately 700-subject first cohort, the donors were drawn. Study outcomes and limitations: The study listed around 150 cytomegalovirus-associated TCR beta chains.

Germline-derived CDR1 and CDR2 are SGDLS and YYNGEE. V was shortened by 4 bases and J by 5 bases, with 15 bases between the two germline ends. This CDR3 region has 14 residues. Sequenced material: PBMCs. The chain joins TRBV9 to TRBJ2-5, with D possibly matching TRBD1 (6 bases). The source of this sequence is a woman aged 18-29 years in good health and CMV-seronegative. CDR3 region: CASSIQGNRETQYF. The CDR3 nucleotides are TGTGCCAGCAGCATTCAGGGGAATCGGGAGACCCAGTACTTC.